A selection of T cell receptor beta chains follows, all from one sample in a study of post-analysis software for immune sequencing data. TCRdb used MiXCR to reprocess the PCR reads, holding one entry per CDR3 protein. This table holds a few hundred thousand distinct CDR3 sequences, 30% to 40% found once. Sequencing was performed on blood. The receptor source for this set is a girl aged 2-17 years with multiple sclerosis. Both conserved end residues are part of each CDR3. D genes are given only for firm matches.

V gene	J gene	D gene	CDR3 protein
TRBV4-2	TRBJ2-3	-	CASSQETRDTDTQYF
TRBV5-5	TRBJ1-5	-	CASSPYSAGGNQPQHF
TRBV10-3	TRBJ1-1	-	CAISESGQNTEAFF
TRBV12-3/TRBV12-4	TRBJ1-1	-	CASSLRQLEAFF
TRBV20-1	TRBJ2-3	-	CSARAEPYESTDTQYF
TRBV9	TRBJ2-7	-	CASSREAGSSYEQYF
TRBV20-1	TRBJ2-5	TRBD2	CSARRASGGYNEQYF
TRBV6-5	TRBJ1-2	-	CASSYTLTGQGSYGYTF
TRBV5-1	TRBJ2-3	TRBD2	CASSSSGGAKSDTQYF
TRBV4-1	TRBJ1-2	-	CASSQGLGDNGYTF
TRBV20-1	-	-	CSAREEGEQYF
TRBV12-3/TRBV12-4	TRBJ2-6	-	CASSLRGSGANVLTF
TRBV11-2	-	-	CGSSAIRDSRKNEQYF
TRBV29-1	TRBJ2-1	TRBD2	CSVGGTRKGSYNEQFF
TRBV18	TRBJ2-3	TRBD2	CASSPSLSGGATDTQYF
TRBV7-8	TRBJ2-1	TRBD2	CASSLSRLAGGKPLRYNEQFF
TRBV6-5	TRBJ2-1	-	CASRKRRTLTREQFF
TRBV11-3	TRBJ2-1	TRBD2	CASSSKGTSGDNEQFF